This record concerns one T cell receptor beta chain sequence. What antigen it recognizes has not been identified. Base qualities are not at hand, and no much larger clone is one base apart. The entry originates in a study of T cells in Graves' hyperthyroidism and ophthalmopathy (dated by TCRdb to between 2018 and 2021). As for the study more broadly: Peripheral blood was sampled at the time of initial diagnosis, prior to any treatment. To identify distinguishing TCR V-J signatures, a discovery cohort of 95 to 100 patients was used, comprising 40 to 45 with Graves' ophthalmopathy and roughly 60 with stable Graves' hyperthyroidism. Prospective prediction of ophthalmopathy was tested in an independent validation cohort consisting of some 19 hyperthyroidism patients and 15 to 17 patients who later progressed to ophthalmopathy. For training and testing, the 110 or so patients in the discovery cohort were randomly divided in a 7:3 ratio. In addition, the study compared T-cell repertoires in thyroid tissue and in blood from about 6 Graves' hyperthyroidism patients. After blood sampling, hyperthyroidism patients were treated with methimazole at a starting dose of 30 mg daily, and ophthalmopathy patients were treated with high-dose intravenous methylprednisolone. The paper describes TCR Vbeta CDR3 sequencing of 120 to 150 peripheral blood samples, made up of some 40 ophthalmopathy patients, around 78 hyperthyroidism patients and 17 progressor patients. Summary of the overall study and its limitations: Most expanded thyroid clonotypes (frequency above 0.001) were also detected in blood, suggesting blood repertoires may reflect thyroid immune responses. No statistical method was used to fix the sample size in advance, and group allocation was not hidden from the investigators. In validation, the model predicted progression to ophthalmopathy a median of approximately 6.6 months before onset, with about 64% sensitivity and around 76% specificity. A model built on a 13 V-J signature distinguished ophthalmopathy from stable hyperthyroidism, reaching 85% to 90% sensitivity and about 81% specificity in cross-validation and 80%/75% in testing.

Ophthalmopathy patients had moderately to severely active disease, Clinical Activity Score of at least 3, NOSPECS grade of at least 4, and duration under 3 months. Patients with uncontrolled infections, other autoimmune diseases, pregnancy or lactation were excluded. Diagnoses were based on clinical symptoms, serum thyroxine and TRAb, thyroid ultrasound and orbital computed tomography. PBMCs were separated from 10 ml of fresh peripheral blood using Ficoll-Paque density gradient centrifugation. Total RNA was extracted with Trizol reagent, and quality was checked on an Agilent 2100 Bioanalyzer. TCR beta CDR3 regions were amplified from RNA transcripts. A first-round RT-PCR of the TCR CDR3 used the HTBI primer set with the Qiagen OneStep RT-PCR kit. Libraries were constructed in a second round of multiplex PCR, after which size selection and purification were carried out. Sequencing of the libraries was done on an Illumina HiSeq2000 using paired-end 100 bp reads. Per the source publication's procedure: SOAPnuke was used to process the raw data, removing reads that contained adapters or uncalled bases, had a mean Phred below 15, or lacked an exact match to the constant primer or identifier. COPE v1.2.5 was used to merge the high-quality paired reads, and each unique nucleotide sequence was defined as a clonotype. MiTCR v1.1 was used to align clonotypes to the IMGT TRBV, TRBD and TRBJ reference segments. Only V-J combinations with frequency above 0.0001, covering 98% to 99.2% of repertoires, were analysed. The TCS score was defined as the ratio of F50 (clonal expansion) to E x V (chaos), calculated using BLOSUM62-based TCRdist between CDR3 peptides within each V-J. Welch's t-statistics and random forest reduced fewer than 550 V-J features to about 13, which were used in a naive Bayes classifier (R e1071). The public reads were reanalyzed by TCRdb: fastp trimming at Q25, MiXCR alignment, in-frame beta chains only. Rows matching on CDR3 protein sequence are summarized as one entry with the most common DNA and genes. In this record, the V and J calls reflect TCRdb's handling and not the investigators' own analysis. Within this sample are about 500,000 distinct CDR3 sequences, with 16% of them counted one time only. The top ten clones comprise approximately 32% of the sample.

This clonotype originated in a woman in her twenties or thirties with Graves' ophthalmopathy. Material: blood.

The CDR3 amino acid sequence is: CASSLFSSGPPSGNTIYF. The nucleotide sequence reads as follows: TGTGCCAGCAGTTTATTTTCGTCGGGGCCCCCCTCTGGAAACACCATATATTTT. The rearrangement joined TRBV28 to TRBJ1-3; TRBD1 is a possible D gene, resting on 5 matching bases. V gives up 1 base and J gives up 0 bases, and the segment between their germline ends measures 16 bases. Via the germline V gene, CDR1 is MDHEN and CDR2 SYDVKM. Inclusive of the bounding cysteine and phenylalanine, the CDR3 is 18 residues long. The only DNA kept is the CDR3, 54 bases in frame from the first base.